The present TCR beta chain was sequenced within a study of brain T cells in children with intractable seizures. TCRdb's copy holds only in-frame clones and misses some; the assay was immunoSEQ multiplex PCR. The profile shows 340,000 or so clones, over 90% of them singletons. Germline CDR1 is SGHTA and CDR2 is FQGTGA. The CDR3 totals 13 residues. V was clipped by 4 bases and J by 6 bases; unmatched bases: 4. Broader study findings: HCMV serostatus was not known, and viral specificity came from CDR3 similarity only. Pre- and post-surgery blood differed in depth, so pre-surgery absences may be undersampling.

Time point reported: blood from clinic visit 5 months post-surgery; TSC patient then seizure free. Only cases whose brain tissue showed the highest T cell transcript signatures were sequenced. Concerning this clone itself: Its target is unknown.

The J gene is TRBJ2-7, the V gene TRBV7-3, with 9 bases matching TRBD1. The sequence was collected from a boy in the first two years of life with tuberous sclerosis and intractable seizures. Here the sequenced sample was peripheral blood, taken approximately 5 months after surgery. In DNA form, the CDR3 reads TGTGCCAGCAGCTCCACAGGGGGCTCCGAGCAGTACTTC. Amino acids: CASSSTGGSEQYF.